This TCR beta chain was identified in a study of T cells of healthy individuals. The sample holds many counts of this clonotype. Germline CDR1 reads SGHTA; CDR2 reads FQGNSA. V was clipped by 0 bases and J by 6 bases, with 12 bases between them. CDR3 length equals 15 residues. In TCRdb, the 5' RACE reads were re-called with MiXCR into one record per CDR3 protein. The sample shows some 39,000 distinct CDR3 sequences, about 4.2% of them seen only once. This sequence originates from a human donor in good health. V is TRBV7-2 and J is TRBJ2-1; D gene unclear. Here the CDR3 reads CASSLAPINGNEQFF. The CDR3 nucleotides are TGTGCCAGCAGCTTAGCGCCGATTAACGGCAATGAGCAGTTCTTC.